The source of this TCR beta chain is a study of cytomegalovirus exposure and HLA in healthy donors. Germline lookup yields CDR1 KGHSH and CDR2 LQKENI. With V trimmed by 2 bases and J by 1 base, 17 bases remained unmatched. The CDR3 loop spans 20 amino acids. Measured with immunoSEQ multiplex PCR; TCRdb has only the in-frame clones, and not every one. The sample lists 95,000 to 150,000 clones; around 90% were seen once. This sequence joins TRBV18 and TRBJ2-4, with 7 bases identical to TRBD2. Sample: PBMCs. This clonotype originated in a woman aged 18-29 years in good health and CMV-seronegative. In nucleotides, the CDR3 is TGTGCCAGCTCACCAATAGGCATTCTCCGGGGAGGGATGGCCAAAAACATTCAGTACTTC. It encodes CASSPIGILRGGMAKNIQYF.